The present entry profiles one TCR beta chain with its context. The sample belongs to a study of blood T cell repertoires in COVID-19. Study overall: The origin of the acute and convalescent COVID-19 samples was the United States, Italy and Spain.

Germline values: CDR1 GTSNPN, CDR2 SVGIG (reference sequence). This CDR3 contains 12 residues. After removal of 7 bases from V and 0 bases from J, the junction contained 2 bases not matched to a gene. Per the original methods: Amplified reference gene primers provided the basis for estimating nucleated cell counts. Measured with immunoSEQ multiplex PCR; TCRdb has only the in-frame clones, and not every one. The V and J calls and the clone size are those of that table, but D and trimming were determined from the DNA. The table includes roughly 69,000 clones, around 80% detected once. The sequence derives from a human donor in a cohort sampled during active COVID-19. This chain uses TRBV30 with TRBJ1-1; 7 positions match TRBD1. The material sequenced was peripheral blood. The chain's CDR3 is CALDRVNTEAFF. The CDR3 nucleotides read TGTGCCTTAGACAGGGTGAACACTGAAGCTTTCTTT. The full variable domain, with the rest looked up from reference TRBV30 and TRBJ1-1, is SQTIHQWPATLVQPVGSPLSLECTVEGTSNPNLYWYRQAAGRGLQLLFYSVGIGQISSEVPQNLSASRPQDRQFILSSKKLLLSDSGFYLCALDRVNTEAFFGQGTRLTVV.